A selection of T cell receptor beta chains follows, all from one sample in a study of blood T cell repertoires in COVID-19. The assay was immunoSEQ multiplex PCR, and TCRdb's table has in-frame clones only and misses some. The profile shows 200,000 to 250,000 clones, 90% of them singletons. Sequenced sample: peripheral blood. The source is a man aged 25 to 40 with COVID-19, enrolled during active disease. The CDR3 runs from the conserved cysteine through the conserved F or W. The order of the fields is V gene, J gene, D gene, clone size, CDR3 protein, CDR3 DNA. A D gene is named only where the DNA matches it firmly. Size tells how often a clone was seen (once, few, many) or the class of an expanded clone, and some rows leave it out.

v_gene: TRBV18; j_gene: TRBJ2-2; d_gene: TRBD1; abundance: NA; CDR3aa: CASSPVQGANTGELFF; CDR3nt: TGTGCCAGCTCACCAGTCCAGGGGGCGAACACCGGGGAGCTGTTTTTT
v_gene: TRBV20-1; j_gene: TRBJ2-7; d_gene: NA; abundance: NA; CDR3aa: CSANNYEQYF; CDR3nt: TGCAGTGCTAACAACTACGAGCAGTACTTC
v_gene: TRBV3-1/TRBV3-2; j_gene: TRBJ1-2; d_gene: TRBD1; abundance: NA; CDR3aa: CASSQIRDRGVGYTF; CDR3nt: TGTGCCAGCAGCCAAATCCGGGACAGGGGCGTCGGCTACACCTTC
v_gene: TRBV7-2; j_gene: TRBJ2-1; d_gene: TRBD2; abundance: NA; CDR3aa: CASSLAVLGGSGDEQFF; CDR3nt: TGTGCCAGCAGCTTAGCCGTTTTAGGCGGGAGTGGCGATGAGCAGTTCTTC
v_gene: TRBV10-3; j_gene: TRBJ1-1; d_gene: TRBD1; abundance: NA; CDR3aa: CAIRPDRGQGEAFF; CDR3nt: TGTGCCATCAGACCGGACAGGGGGCAGGGTGAAGCTTTCTTT
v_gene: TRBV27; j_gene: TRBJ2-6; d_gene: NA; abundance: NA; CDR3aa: CASSLGGYSGANVLTF; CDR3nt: TGTGCCAGCAGTTTAGGGGGGTACTCCGGGGCCAACGTCCTGACTTTC
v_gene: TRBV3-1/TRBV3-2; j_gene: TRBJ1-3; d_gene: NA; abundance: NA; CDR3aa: CASSQDPNSGNTIYF; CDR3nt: TGTGCCAGCAGCCAAGATCCTAATTCTGGAAACACCATATATTTT
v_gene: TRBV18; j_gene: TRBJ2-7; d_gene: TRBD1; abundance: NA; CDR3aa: CASSPRGAGGSDEQYF; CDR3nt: TGTGCCAGCTCACCACGGGGCGCAGGGGGTAGCGACGAGCAGTACTTC
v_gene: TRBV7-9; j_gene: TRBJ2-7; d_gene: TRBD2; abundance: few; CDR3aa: CASSPGLAGYEQYF; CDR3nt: TGTGCCAGCAGCCCGGGGCTAGCGGGATACGAGCAGTACTTC
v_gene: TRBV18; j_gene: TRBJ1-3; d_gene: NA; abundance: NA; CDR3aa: CASSPLILTTEYF; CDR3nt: TGTGCCAGCTCACCGCTGATACTGACGACAGAATATTTT
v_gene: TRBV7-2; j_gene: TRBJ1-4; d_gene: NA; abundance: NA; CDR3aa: CASRDRTREKLFF; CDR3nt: TGTGCCAGCAGGGACCGGACACGAGAAAAACTGTTTTTT
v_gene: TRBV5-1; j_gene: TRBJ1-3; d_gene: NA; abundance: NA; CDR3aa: CASSPQGDSGNTIYF; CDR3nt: TGCGCCAGCAGCCCTCAAGGGGACTCTGGAAACACCATATATTTT
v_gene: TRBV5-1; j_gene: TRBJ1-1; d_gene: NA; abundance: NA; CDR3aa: CASSFAGGIAEAFF; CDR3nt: TGCGCCAGCAGCTTCGCGGGCGGGATAGCTGAAGCTTTCTTT
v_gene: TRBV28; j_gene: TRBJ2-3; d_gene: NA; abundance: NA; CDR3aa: CASSKGPIFNGDTQYF; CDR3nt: TGTGCCAGCAGTAAGGGGCCAATATTCAACGGAGATACGCAGTATTTT
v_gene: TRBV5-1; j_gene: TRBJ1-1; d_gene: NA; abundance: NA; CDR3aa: CASSPWRGSNTEAFF; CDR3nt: TGCGCCAGCAGCCCGTGGCGGGGTTCGAACACTGAAGCTTTCTTT
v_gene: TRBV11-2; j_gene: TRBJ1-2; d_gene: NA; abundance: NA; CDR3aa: CASSLLAGGGYTF; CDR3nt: TGTGCCAGCAGCTTATTGGCGGGGGGTGGCTACACCTTC
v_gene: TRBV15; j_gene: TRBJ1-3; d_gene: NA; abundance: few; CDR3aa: CATSEHLRDLGNTIYF; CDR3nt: TGTGCCACCAGCGAACACCTCCGGGATCTCGGAAACACCATATATTTT
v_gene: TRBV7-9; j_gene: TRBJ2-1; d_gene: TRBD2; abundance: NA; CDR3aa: CASSPRGDSYNEQFF; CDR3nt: TGTGCCAGCAGCCCTCGGGGGGACTCCTACAATGAGCAGTTCTTC
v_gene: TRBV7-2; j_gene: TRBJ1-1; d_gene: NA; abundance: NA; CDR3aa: CASSFYTDTEAFF; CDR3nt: TGTGCCAGCAGCTTTTACACCGACACTGAAGCTTTCTTT
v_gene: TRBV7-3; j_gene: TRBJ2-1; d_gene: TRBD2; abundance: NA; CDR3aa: CASRSSGGAYEQFF; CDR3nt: TGTGCCAGCAGGTCTAGCGGGGGGGCCTATGAGCAGTTCTTC
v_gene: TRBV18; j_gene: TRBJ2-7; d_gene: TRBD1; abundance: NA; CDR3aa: CASSPVNRGRSEQYF; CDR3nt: TGTGCCAGCTCACCCGTTAACAGGGGTCGTAGCGAGCAGTACTTC
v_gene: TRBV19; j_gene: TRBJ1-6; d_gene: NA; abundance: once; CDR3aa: CASSIDLEVGLNSPLHF; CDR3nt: TGTGCCAGTAGTATAGACTTGGAAGTTGGACTAAATTCACCCCTCCACTTT
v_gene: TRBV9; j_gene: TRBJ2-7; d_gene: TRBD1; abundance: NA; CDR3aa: CASSVGDRDYEQYF; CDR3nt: TGTGCCAGCAGCGTAGGGGACAGAGACTACGAGCAGTACTTC
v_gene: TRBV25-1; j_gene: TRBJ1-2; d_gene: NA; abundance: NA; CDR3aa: CASSPPGPGGYGYTF; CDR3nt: TGTGCCAGCAGTCCCCCGGGACCTGGGGGGTATGGCTACACCTTC
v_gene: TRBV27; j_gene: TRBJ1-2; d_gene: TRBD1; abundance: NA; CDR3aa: CASRATGGAVYTF; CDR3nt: TGTGCCAGCAGAGCGACAGGGGGCGCCGTCTACACCTTC
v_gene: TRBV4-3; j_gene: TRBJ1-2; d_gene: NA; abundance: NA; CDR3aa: CASSQGSGTNGYTF; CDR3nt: TGCGCCAGCAGCCAGGGATCCGGGACAAATGGCTACACCTTC
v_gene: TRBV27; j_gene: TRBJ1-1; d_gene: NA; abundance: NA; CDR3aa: CASSLGIRGREAFF; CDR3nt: TGTGCCAGCAGTTTGGGGATAAGGGGCCGTGAAGCTTTCTTT
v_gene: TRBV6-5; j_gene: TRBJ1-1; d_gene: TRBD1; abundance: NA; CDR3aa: CASSYADRMNTEAFF; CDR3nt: TGTGCCAGCAGTTACGCGGACAGGATGAACACTGAAGCTTTCTTT
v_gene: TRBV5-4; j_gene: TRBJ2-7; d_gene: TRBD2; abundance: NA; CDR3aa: CASSSGLAPEQYF; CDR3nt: TGTGCCAGCAGCTCGGGACTAGCGCCCGAGCAGTACTTC
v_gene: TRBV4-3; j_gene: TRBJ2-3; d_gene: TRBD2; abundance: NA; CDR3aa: CASSQDHPGTSGNTDTQYF; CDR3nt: TGCGCCAGCAGCCAAGATCACCCGGGGACTAGCGGAAACACAGATACGCAGTATTTT
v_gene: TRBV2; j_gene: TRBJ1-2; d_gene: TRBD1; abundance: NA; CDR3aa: CASSEARYRGGLGYTF; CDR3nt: TGTGCCAGCAGTGAAGCGCGGTACAGGGGGGGTTTGGGATACACCTTC
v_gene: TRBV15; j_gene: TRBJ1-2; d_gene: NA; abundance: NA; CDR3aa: CATSRDLDINYGYTF; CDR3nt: TGTGCCACCAGCAGAGACCTGGACATTAACTATGGCTACACCTTC
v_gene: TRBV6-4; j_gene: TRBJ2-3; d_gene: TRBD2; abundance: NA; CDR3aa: CASSDSSGGTDTQYF; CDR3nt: TGTGCCAGCAGTGACTCTAGCGGGGGCACAGATACGCAGTATTTT
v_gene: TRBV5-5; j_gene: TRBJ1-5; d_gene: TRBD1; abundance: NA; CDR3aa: CASSLQGALGYQPQHF; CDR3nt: TGTGCCAGCAGCTTGCAGGGGGCGCTAGGATATCAGCCCCAGCATTTT
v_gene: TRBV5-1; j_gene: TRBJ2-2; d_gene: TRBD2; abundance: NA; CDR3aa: CASSLLAGGLPRELFF; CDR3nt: TGCGCCAGCAGCTTGTTGGCGGGGGGGCTCCCCCGGGAGCTGTTTTTT
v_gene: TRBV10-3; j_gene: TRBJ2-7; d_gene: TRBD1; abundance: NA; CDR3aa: CAISESGTGGNGEQYF; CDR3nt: TGTGCCATCAGTGAGTCAGGGACAGGGGGCAATGGCGAGCAGTACTTC
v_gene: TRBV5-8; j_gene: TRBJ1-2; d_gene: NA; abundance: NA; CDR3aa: CASSLDGQLYGYTF; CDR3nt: TGTGCCAGCAGCTTGGATGGGCAGCTCTATGGCTACACCTTC
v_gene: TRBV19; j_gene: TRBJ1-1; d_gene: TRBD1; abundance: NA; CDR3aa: CASSITRTGNTEAFF; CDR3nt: TGTGCCAGTAGTATAACCAGGACAGGGAACACTGAAGCTTTCTTT
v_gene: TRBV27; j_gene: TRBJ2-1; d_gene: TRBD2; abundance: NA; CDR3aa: CASSRQREGLDEQFF; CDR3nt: TGTGCCAGCAGTCGACAGCGGGAGGGCCTCGATGAGCAGTTCTTC
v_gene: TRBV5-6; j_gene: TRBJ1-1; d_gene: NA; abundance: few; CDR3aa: CASSPGSGGTEAFF; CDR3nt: TGTGCCAGCAGCCCGGGAAGCGGGGGCACTGAAGCTTTCTTT
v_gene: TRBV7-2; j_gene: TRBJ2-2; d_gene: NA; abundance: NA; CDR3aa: CASSSNSLTGELFF; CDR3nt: TGTGCCAGCAGCTCAAACAGTCTCACCGGGGAGCTGTTTTTT
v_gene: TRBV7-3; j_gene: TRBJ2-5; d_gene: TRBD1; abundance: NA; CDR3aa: CASSPGGDQETQYF; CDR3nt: TGTGCCAGCAGCCCAGGGGGCGACCAAGAGACCCAGTACTTC
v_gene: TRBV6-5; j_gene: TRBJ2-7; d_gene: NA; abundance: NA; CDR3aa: CASSYQGLYEQYF; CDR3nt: TGTGCCAGCAGTTACCAGGGCCTCTACGAGCAGTACTTC
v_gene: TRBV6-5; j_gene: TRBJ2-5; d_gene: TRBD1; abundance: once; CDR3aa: CASTRQTGIQYF; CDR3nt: TGTGCCAGCACTCGTCAGACAGGGATCCAGTACTTC
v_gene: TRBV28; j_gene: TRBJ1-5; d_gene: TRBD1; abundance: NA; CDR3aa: CASSFSDRVNQPQHF; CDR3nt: TGTGCCAGCAGTTTTTCGGACAGGGTCAATCAGCCCCAGCATTTT
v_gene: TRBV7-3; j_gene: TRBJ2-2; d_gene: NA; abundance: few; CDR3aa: CASSPLLSGELFF; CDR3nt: TGTGCCAGCAGCCCACTACTGTCCGGGGAGCTGTTTTTT
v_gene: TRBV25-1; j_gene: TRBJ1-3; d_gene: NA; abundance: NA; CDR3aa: CASRGGAGNTIYF; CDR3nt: TGTGCCAGCAGGGGAGGGGCTGGAAACACCATATATTTT
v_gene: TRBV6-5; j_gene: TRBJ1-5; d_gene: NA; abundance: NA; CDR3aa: CASSRGTGGNQPQHF; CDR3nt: TGTGCCAGCAGTCGGGGGACGGGAGGCAATCAGCCCCAGCATTTT
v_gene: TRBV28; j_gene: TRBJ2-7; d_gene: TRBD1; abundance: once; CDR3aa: CASSRSGGQSYEQYF; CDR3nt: TGTGCCAGCAGTCGATCAGGGGGCCAGTCCTACGAGCAGTACTTC
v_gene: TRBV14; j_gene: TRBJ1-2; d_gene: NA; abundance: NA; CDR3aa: CASSQLGLTYGYTF; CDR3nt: TGTGCCAGCAGCCAACTGGGACTCACCTACGGCTACACCTTC
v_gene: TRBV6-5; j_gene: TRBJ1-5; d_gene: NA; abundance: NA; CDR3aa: CASSYSPGGNQPQHF; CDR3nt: TGTGCCAGCAGTTATTCGCCGGGGGGCAATCAGCCCCAGCATTTT
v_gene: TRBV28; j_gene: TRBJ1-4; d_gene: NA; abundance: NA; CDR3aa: CASSLAGPLTNEKLFF; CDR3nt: TGTGCCAGCAGCCTAGCAGGCCCCCTAACTAATGAAAAACTGTTTTTT